These T cell receptor beta chains were read from a single sample in a study of blood T cells in healthy people across ages. MiXCR was run by TCRdb on the 5' RACE reads, yielding one entry per CDR3 protein. Here the sample spans about 640,000 distinct CDR3 sequences, around 54% being singletons. The sample taken for sequencing was blood. These TCRs come from a man in his fifties or sixties in good health. Each CDR3 is given without its conserved first and last residue. Fields, in order: J gene, V gene, CDR3 length, CDR3 protein.

j_gene: TRBJ2-5; v_gene: TRBV4-1; len: 13; CDR3aa: ASSQDGTIQETQY
j_gene: TRBJ2-7; v_gene: TRBV28; len: 13; CDR3aa: ASSLSGTGKNILY
j_gene: TRBJ1-5; v_gene: TRBV6-6; len: 12; CDR3aa: ASSYDSLSQPQH
j_gene: TRBJ2-2; v_gene: TRBV6-5; len: 16; CDR3aa: ASSYNSWKGANTGELF
j_gene: TRBJ1-2; v_gene: TRBV13; len: 11; CDR3aa: ASSTRTNYGYT
j_gene: TRBJ2-5; v_gene: TRBV20-1; len: 13; CDR3aa: SAPPGGPEQETQY
j_gene: TRBJ1-5; v_gene: TRBV2; len: 10; CDR3aa: ASNSEPQPQH
j_gene: TRBJ2-2; v_gene: TRBV10-1; len: 13; CDR3aa: VSSEGAANTGELF
j_gene: TRBJ1-2; v_gene: TRBV20-1; len: 11; CDR3aa: SARGHRNYGYT
j_gene: TRBJ2-1; v_gene: TRBV7-2; len: 15; CDR3aa: ASSSPGLAGVYNEQF